This T cell receptor (beta chain) stems from a study of shared clonotypes between healthy human individuals. Study-level information: Each donor's CD4 naive and CD4 memory cells filled three plates apiece, CD8 naive two, and CD8 memory one.

Donation came from healthy HIV-negative adults that had no recent acute infections or vaccinations. Sequenced by immunoSEQ multiplex PCR; TCRdb stores in-frame clones only, minus some. The repertoire holds over a million clones, with over 95% as singletons. V shed 6 bases and J shed 3 bases, with 16 bases lying between them. This CDR3 contains 15 residues. Germline V gives CDR1 WSHSY, CDR2 SAAADI. The chain has TRBV10-2 and TRBJ2-3; D might be TRBD2 (6 bases). The material sequenced was naive CD4+ T cells sorted from blood. Subset meaning: CD45RA+ positively selected. This receptor was obtained from a man under 40 in good health. CDR3 sequence reads: CASRARTGATDTQYF. CDR3 nucleotides: TGCGCCAGCAGGGCCCGGACGGGAGCGACAGATACGCAGTATTTT.